Listed below are T cell receptor beta chains from one sample, sequenced in a study of blood T cell repertoires in COVID-19. Clones were read by immunoSEQ multiplex PCR, and TCRdb kept only the in-frame ones, dropping some. The sample lists 310,000 or so clones, 87% occurring once. The sample taken for sequencing was PBMCs or T cells enriched from blood (not recorded which). Receptors originate from a woman in her late teens or twenties who had recovered from COVID-19. Each CDR3 is given with its conserved first and last residue. The D gene is left open where the match is weak. Not every row has a clone size; where given, it reads once, few, many or a size class.

V gene	CDR3 length	D gene	J gene	clone size	CDR3 protein	CDR3 DNA
TRBV27	17	TRBD1	TRBJ1-6	NA	CARPPLQGPHRNSPLHF	TGTGCCAGGCCCCCTCTACAGGGGCCTCATCGAAATTCACCCCTCCACTTT
TRBV9	15	NA	TRBJ1-4	NA	CASSDAPGRGEKLFF	TGTGCCAGCAGCGATGCCCCAGGTCGGGGTGAAAAACTGTTTTTT
TRBV7-9	16	NA	TRBJ1-4	NA	CASSLTPRQGGEKLFF	TGTGCCAGCAGCCTGACCCCCCGGCAGGGAGGTGAAAAACTGTTTTTT
TRBV9	14	NA	TRBJ2-1	NA	CASSVGQPYNEQFF	TGTGCCAGCAGCGTCGGACAGCCATACAATGAGCAGTTCTTC
TRBV30	13	NA	TRBJ1-2	NA	CAWSSREEYGYTF	TGTGCCTGGAGTTCCAGGGAAGAATATGGCTACACCTTC
TRBV11-3	17	TRBD1	TRBJ1-1	NA	CASSPPISGTGLTEAFF	TGTGCCAGCAGCCCCCCGATATCCGGGACAGGGCTCACTGAAGCTTTCTTT
TRBV28	12	NA	TRBJ1-1	NA	CASSRDRNTVVF	TGTGCCAGCAGCCGCGACAGGAATACTGTTGTCTTT
TRBV5-4	14	NA	TRBJ1-2	NA	CASSEGGDPRSYTF	TGTGCCAGCAGCGAAGGAGGGGACCCTCGGAGCTACACCTTC
TRBV2	13	NA	TRBJ1-1	NA	CASSERQGTEAFF	TGTGCCAGCAGTGAGCGGCAGGGGACTGAAGCTTTCTTT
TRBV5-1	17	TRBD2	TRBJ2-1	NA	CASSLGSLAGDHNEQFF	TGCGCCAGCAGCTTGGGGTCACTAGCGGGGGATCACAATGAGCAGTTCTTC
TRBV2	13	TRBD1	TRBJ1-5	NA	CASSGQGFKPQHF	TGTGCCAGCAGTGGACAGGGGTTTAAGCCCCAGCATTTT
TRBV28	15	NA	TRBJ1-6	NA	CASSKGGSYNSPLHF	TGTGCCAGCAGCAAGGGAGGCTCCTATAATTCACCCCTCCACTTT
TRBV3-1/TRBV3-2	11	NA	TRBJ2-5	NA	CASSLAQTQYF	TGTGCCAGCAGCTTAGCGCAGACCCAGTACTTC
TRBV7-9	14	NA	TRBJ1-1	NA	CASSLDSSNTEAFF	TGTGCCAGCAGCTTGGACAGCTCTAACACTGAAGCTTTCTTT
TRBV5-4	15	TRBD1	TRBJ2-7	NA	CASKGDRAGVYEQYF	TGTGCCAGCAAAGGGGACAGGGCTGGGGTCTACGAGCAGTACTTC
TRBV27	13	NA	TRBJ1-1	NA	CASSYRPNTEAFF	TGTGCCAGCAGTTACAGACCGAACACTGAAGCTTTCTTT
TRBV10-3	15	TRBD2	TRBJ2-5	once	CAISEGGGDQETQYF	TGTGCCATCAGTGAAGGCGGGGGGGACCAAGAGACCCAGTACTTC
TRBV5-7	17	NA	TRBJ1-5	NA	CASSLAAALVSNQPQHF	TGTGCCAGCAGCTTGGCGGCAGCGCTTGTCAGCAATCAGCCCCAGCATTTT
TRBV24-1	13	NA	TRBJ2-5	NA	CATSLAGGETQYF	TGTGCCACCAGTCTAGCCGGGGGAGAGACCCAGTACTTC
TRBV4-2	15	NA	TRBJ2-4	NA	CASSQDLGGWGIQYF	TGTGCCAGCAGCCAAGATCTGGGGGGATGGGGCATTCAGTACTTC
TRBV19	12	NA	TRBJ1-3	NA	CASSIAGNAIYF	TGTGCCAGTAGTATCGCGGGCAACGCCATATATTTT
TRBV3-1/TRBV3-2	15	NA	TRBJ2-5	NA	CASSQVALDPETQYF	TGTGCCAGCAGCCAAGTGGCCCTCGATCCAGAGACCCAGTACTTC
TRBV2	12	NA	TRBJ2-5	NA	CASTLNEETQYF	TGTGCCAGCACCCTAAACGAGGAGACCCAGTACTTC
TRBV28	14	TRBD1	TRBJ1-1	NA	CASSFLPGGTEAFF	TGTGCCAGCAGCTTTTTACCAGGGGGGACTGAAGCTTTCTTT
TRBV28	14	NA	TRBJ2-1	NA	CASRGGLNYNEQFF	TGTGCCAGCAGGGGGGGACTCAACTACAATGAGCAGTTCTTC
TRBV29-1	15	NA	TRBJ2-1	NA	CSVDGVGGPYNEQFF	TGCAGCGTTGATGGGGTCGGGGGACCGTACAATGAGCAGTTCTTC
TRBV11-2	12	NA	TRBJ1-4	few	CASSLSGGQLFF	TGTGCCAGCAGCTTATCTGGAGGGCAACTGTTTTTT
TRBV9	18	TRBD2	TRBJ2-1	NA	CASSDSSAGGRAENEQFF	TGTGCCAGCAGCGACTCTAGTGCAGGCGGGAGGGCCGAAAATGAGCAGTTCTTC
TRBV21-1	16	NA	TRBJ2-5	NA	CASSKGLDRAGETQYF	TGTGCCAGCAGCAAAGGGTTGGACAGGGCGGGGGAGACCCAGTACTTC
TRBV5-1	14	NA	TRBJ1-3	many	CASKEFYSGNTIYF	TGCGCCAGCAAGGAGTTTTACTCTGGAAACACCATATATTTT
TRBV28	15	NA	TRBJ1-5	NA	CASSLRRVSNQPQHF	TGTGCCAGCAGTTTACGCAGGGTAAGCAATCAGCCCCAGCATTTT
TRBV5-4	15	TRBD1	TRBJ1-1	few	CASSPGGSGNTEAFF	TGTGCCAGCAGCCCAGGGGGCTCAGGGAACACTGAAGCTTTCTTT
TRBV28	14	TRBD1	TRBJ1-3	NA	CASEDRGSGNTIYF	TGTGCCAGCGAGGACAGGGGCTCTGGAAACACCATATATTTT
TRBV27	15	TRBD1	TRBJ2-7	NA	CASSYGTGEKYEQYF	TGTGCCAGCAGTTATGGGACAGGGGAGAAGTACGAGCAGTACTTC
TRBV5-1	15	TRBD1	TRBJ1-5	NA	CASSSGTGVYQPQHF	TGCGCCAGCAGCTCCGGGACAGGGGTTTATCAGCCCCAGCATTTT
TRBV7-8	17	TRBD1	TRBJ1-5	NA	CASSMGQGARFNQPQHF	TGTGCCAGCAGCATGGGACAGGGGGCTCGTTTCAATCAGCCCCAGCATTTT
TRBV5-1	15	NA	TRBJ1-1	NA	CASSLAGSPNTEAFF	TGCGCCAGCAGCTTGGCGGGGAGTCCGAACACTGAAGCTTTCTTT
TRBV15	15	NA	TRBJ1-4	NA	CATSRRSLENEKLFF	TGTGCCACCAGCAGACGCTCACTTGAGAATGAAAAACTGTTTTTT
TRBV6-1	14	NA	TRBJ1-3	few	CASSEGGGGNTIYF	TGTGCCAGCAGTGAAGGAGGCGGAGGAAACACCATATATTTT
TRBV7-3	17	TRBD1	TRBJ1-1	NA	CASSLTGVGQGATEAFF	TGTGCCAGCAGCTTAACTGGAGTCGGACAGGGGGCGACTGAAGCTTTCTTT
TRBV7-9	15	TRBD1	TRBJ2-7	once	CASSLPTGGADEQYF	TGTGCCAGCAGCTTACCTACAGGGGGCGCGGACGAGCAGTACTTC
TRBV27	16	NA	TRBJ1-2	once	CASRLTGKGLVYGYTF	TGTGCCAGCAGGTTAACAGGGAAGGGGCTAGTCTATGGCTACACCTTC
TRBV19	16	TRBD1	TRBJ2-5	NA	CASRKFGQGDEETQYF	TGTGCCAGTAGGAAGTTCGGACAGGGGGACGAAGAGACCCAGTACTTC
TRBV7-2	18	TRBD1	TRBJ2-6	NA	CASSLGRTGSSGANVLTF	TGTGCCAGCAGCTTAGGGAGGACAGGCAGCTCTGGGGCCAACGTCCTGACTTTC
TRBV9	14	NA	TRBJ2-5	NA	CASSVGGLQETQYF	TGTGCCAGCAGCGTAGGGGGACTTCAAGAGACCCAGTACTTC
TRBV5-1	14	NA	TRBJ1-3	NA	CASSPGSSGNTIYF	TGCGCCAGCAGCCCAGGGTCTTCTGGAAACACCATATATTTT
TRBV9	13	NA	TRBJ2-1	NA	CASSPRSYNEQFF	TGTGCCAGCAGCCCCCGCTCCTACAATGAGCAGTTCTTC